These 21 T cell receptor beta chains originate from one sample sequenced in a study of blood T cell repertoires in COVID-19. Produced via immunoSEQ multiplex PCR; TCRdb's table is partial and in-frame only. The sample lists more than 300,000 clones, roughly nine tenths occurring once. Sequencing used PBMCs or T cells enriched from blood (not recorded which). These receptor sequences come from a woman between 25 and 40 years old who had recovered from COVID-19.

This clone was found a few times. This chain links TRBV5-1 with TRBJ2-2, with D perhaps matching TRBD2 (5 bases). The CDR3 is 16 amino acids. Germline V gene lookup returns CDR1 SGHRS and CDR2 YFSETQ. Trimming cost V 4 bases and J 6 bases, with 19 bases left between them. CDR3 amino acids: CASSKLLTTEAGELFF. The CDR3, as DNA: TGCGCCAGCAGCAAATTATTGACGACGGAGGCCGGGGAGCTGTTTTTT. Full variable domain (missing parts from reference TRBV5-1 and TRBJ2-2): KAGVTQTPRYLIKTRGQQVTLSCSPISGHRSVSWYQQTPGQGLQFLFEYFSETQRNKGNFPGRFSGRQFSNSRSEMNVSTLELGDSALYLCASSKLLTTEAGELFFGEGSRLTVL.

V gene TRBV19 combines with J gene TRBJ1-1; tentative D call: TRBD1 (5 bases). The CDR3 has 12 residues. V was cut by 6 bases and J by 3 bases, with 8 bases left in between. Germline loops: CDR1 LNHDA, CDR2 SQIVND (reference sequence). The CDR3 region has the DNA TGTGCCAGTAGACAGGCTTACACTGAAGCTTTCTTT. Its translation: CASRQAYTEAFF. The full variable domain, completed using reference TRBV19 and TRBJ1-1, is DGGITQSPKYLFRKEGQNVTLSCEQNLNHDAMYWYRQDPGQGLRLIYYSQIVNDFQKGDIAEGYSVSREKKESFPLTVTSAQKNPTAFYLCASRQAYTEAFFGQGTRLTVV.

The chain joins TRBV5-1 to TRBJ2-3; D possibly corresponds to TRBD1 (6 bases). V lost 0 bases, J lost 0 bases, and 11 bases lay in between. Germline V gene data show CDR1 as SGHRS and CDR2 as YFSETQ. The CDR3 contains 16 residues. Written as DNA, the CDR3 is TGCGCCAGCAGCTTGGAGGGCAGGGGAAGCACAGATACGCAGTATTTT. Translated: CASSLEGRGSTDTQYF.

The chain links TRBV14 to TRBJ2-3; D unresolved. Looked up from germline, CDR1 is SGHDN and CDR2 is FVKESK. The V gene lost 0 bases and the J gene lost 1 base, with 14 bases spanning the gap. CDR3 length equals 17 residues. CDR3 amino acids: CASSQDWAEPGTDTQYF. DNA for the CDR3: TGTGCCAGCAGCCAAGATTGGGCAGAGCCTGGCACAGATACGCAGTATTTT.

The chain joins TRBV29-1 to TRBJ2-3; 8 positions match TRBD1. The CDR3 is 16 residues long. Unmatched junction bases numbered 10, after V lost 3 bases and J lost 2 bases. CDR1 and CDR2 (germline): SQVTM, ANQGSEA. The CDR3 protein is CSVDNRGTGYTDTQYF. CDR3 coding DNA: TGCAGCGTTGACAACCGTGGGACAGGCTACACAGATACGCAGTATTTT.

The CDR3 reads CASSPGQGPGANVLTF. The CDR3 DNA follows: TGTGCCAGTAGTCCGGGACAGGGCCCCGGGGCCAACGTCCTGACTTTC. V usage is TRBV19 and J usage is TRBJ2-6; TRBD1 aligns across 9 bases. V lost 5 bases to trimming and J lost 4 bases; unmatched junction nucleotides: 6. Germline CDR1 LNHDA, CDR2 SQIVND (reference sequence). The CDR3 consists of 16 residues.

The J gene is TRBJ2-7, the V gene TRBV11-3; weak D call: TRBD1 (6 bases). The ends were cut back, 5 bases at V and 2 bases at J, with 22 bases in the middle. The CDR3 is 17 residues long. Germline CDR1 is SGHNT and CDR2 is YENEEA. CDR3 sequence: CASSLGFLGAGTYEQYF. The CDR3 nucleotides read TGTGCCAGCAGCCTGGGATTTCTGGGGGCAGGGACCTACGAGCAGTACTTC.

The chain joins TRBV7-3 to TRBJ2-2; no reliable D call. The ends were cut back, 2 bases at V and 6 bases at J, with 7 bases in the middle. Germline values: CDR1 SGHTA, CDR2 FQGTGA. This CDR3 region has 13 residues. The CDR3 region has the DNA TGTGCCAGCAGCTTACCGAGAGCCGGGGAGCTGTTTTTT. Protein product: CASSLPRAGELFF.

A single count supports this clone. The V and J genes are TRBV29-1 and TRBJ2-2; TRBD2 aligns across 9 bases. Looked up from germline, CDR1 is SQVTM and CDR2 is ANQGSEA. The CDR3 totals 14 residues. Trimming cost V 3 bases and J 7 bases; bases outside gene matches: 6. CDR3 in DNA: TGCAGCGTTGACCTGCGGGAGGGCCACGGGGAGCTGTTTTTT. Amino acid sequence: CSVDLREGHGELFF.

This clone occurred once. J is TRBJ2-1 and V is TRBV4-3; TRBD2 matches at 11 bases. Germline CDR1 reads LGHNA; CDR2 reads YSLEER. The CDR3 totals 16 residues. V dropped 1 base and J dropped 3; count of bases not matched to a gene: 2. The DNA of the CDR3 is TGCGCCAGCAGCCAAGTTGGGACTAGCGGCTACAATGAGCAGTTCTTC. It specifies CASSQVGTSGYNEQFF.

V and J are TRBV12-3 or TRBV12-4 and TRBJ2-5; a possible D gene is TRBD2 (5 bases). Trimming pared 3 bases from V and 7 bases from J, leaving 12 bases between. The CDR3 contains 13 residues. The CDR3 DNA reads TGTGCCAGCAGTTTGAAGGGCCGGGGGACCCAGTACTTC. Translated: CASSLKGRGTQYF.

The chain links TRBV30 to TRBJ2-1; TRBD2 matches 7 bases. This CDR3 contains 14 residues. Germline V CDR1 and CDR2: GTSNPN, SVGIG (reference sequence). V dropped 6 bases and J dropped 4; count of bases not matched to a gene: 9. CDR3 residues: CACPTRGGYNEQFF. The CDR3 DNA reads as TGTGCCTGCCCCACCCGCGGGGGATACAATGAGCAGTTCTTC.

This clone was seen a handful of times. The rearrangement links TRBV19 to TRBJ1-2; D call uncertain. Germline V CDR1 and CDR2: LNHDA, SQIVND (reference sequence). This CDR3 comprises 12 residues. V shed 5 bases and J shed 3 bases, with 7 bases lying between them. The DNA for the CDR3 is TGTGCCAGTAGTCAGTCCTACTATGGCTACACCTTC. Translation: CASSQSYYGYTF.

The rearrangement joins TRBV5-4 to TRBJ1-4, with 7 bases aligning to TRBD1. The J segment lost 8 bases and the V segment lost 4 bases, leaving 11 bases of the junction unmatched. Germline V lookup: CDR1 SGHNT, CDR2 YYREEE (reference sequence). The CDR3 runs 15 residues. The CDR3 loop is CASSRTGTEGEKLFF. The CDR3 coding sequence is TGTGCCAGCAGCAGAACCGGGACAGAAGGCGAAAAACTGTTTTTT.

The chain uses TRBV6-5 and TRBJ2-3, with 10 bases aligning to TRBD2. CDR3 size: 16 residues. V gave up 0 bases and J gave up 1 base; unmatched junction bases: 1. CDR1 is MNHEY, CDR2 SVGAGI, per germline. CDR3 coding DNA: TGTGCCAGCAGTTACTCAGGACTAGCGGGCACAGATACGCAGTATTTT. It is translated as CASSYSGLAGTDTQYF.

This clone has a single count. The gene calls are TRBV11-2 and TRBJ1-3, with D unresolved. Trimming pared 5 bases from V and 2 bases from J, leaving 7 bases between. The CDR3 is made up of 13 amino acids. Germline V gene sequence: CDR1 SGHAT, CDR2 FQNNGV. CDR3 sequence (DNA): TGTGCCAGCAGCCCGGTCCCTGGAAACACCATATATTTT. Residues: CASSPVPGNTIYF. The full variable domain, its missing parts supplied by reference TRBV11-2 and TRBJ1-3, is EAGVAQSPRYKIIEKRQSVAFWCNPISGHATLYWYQQILGQGPKLLIQFQNNGVVDDSQLPKDRFSAERLKGVDSTLKIQPAKLEDSAVYLCASSPVPGNTIYFGEGSWLTVV.

The chain carries TRBV30 and TRBJ1-2, with no clear D. CDR1 and CDR2 from the germline V gene are GTSNPN and SVGIG (reference sequence). V dropped 4 bases and J dropped 1 base, with 7 bases sitting between them. The CDR3 totals 12 residues. The CDR3 DNA reads TGTGCCTGGAAAGACAATAACTATGGCTACACCTTC. Protein sequence: CAWKDNNYGYTF.

The chain recombines TRBV7-2 with TRBJ1-1; possibly TRBD1 for D (5 bases). The CDR3 has 14 residues. Per germline, CDR1 SGHTA and CDR2 FQGNSA. V dropped 6 bases and J dropped 1 base, with 12 bases sitting between them. The CDR3 sequence is CASSIAGSNTEAFF. The CDR3 coding sequence is TGTGCCAGCAGTATCGCAGGGTCGAACACTGAAGCTTTCTTT. Filled out from reference TRBV7-2 and TRBJ1-1, the complete variable domain reads GAGVSQSPSNKVTEKGKDVELRCDPISGHTALYWYRQSLGQGLEFLIYFQGNSAPDKSGLPSDRFSAERTGGSVSTLTIQRTQQEDSAVYLCASSIAGSNTEAFFGQGTRLTVV.

The rearrangement links TRBV2 to TRBJ2-3, with TRBD2 as a possible D gene (6 bases). V lost 8 bases to trimming and J lost 4 bases, with 19 bases between them. The CDR3 contains 15 residues. The germline V gene encodes CDR1 SNHLY and CDR2 FYNNEI. DNA for the CDR3: TGTGCCAGCTCGACAGTGGGGGGACCGGCAGATACGCAGTATTTT. Encoded protein: CASSTVGGPADTQYF. The entire variable domain, with the rest obtained from reference TRBV2 and TRBJ2-3, is as follows: EPEVTQTPSHQVTQMGQEVILRCVPISNHLYFYWYRQILGQKVEFLVSFYNNEISEKSEIFDDQFSVERPDGSNFTLKIRSTKLEDSAMYFCASSTVGGPADTQYFGPGTRLTVL.

The J gene is TRBJ2-1, the V gene TRBV3-1 (or the pseudogene TRBV3-2); no clear D gene. Trimming removed 3 bases from V and 1 base from J, with 7 bases in between. This CDR3 has 14 amino acids. Germline assignment: CDR1 LGHDT and CDR2 YNNKEL (reference sequence). Written as DNA, the CDR3 is TGTGCCAGCAGCCATTCCGGGTCCTACAATGAGCAGTTCTTC. Its protein is CASSHSGSYNEQFF.

The chain employs TRBV28 and TRBJ2-7; 10 bases fit TRBD2. CDR3 length equals 16 residues. Germline V gene sequence: CDR1 MDHEN, CDR2 SYDVKM. After removal of 4 bases from V and 2 bases from J, the junction contained 8 bases not matched to a gene. The CDR3 here is CASSSGTSVNPYEQYF. The CDR3 DNA is TGTGCCAGCAGTTCCGGGACTAGCGTGAACCCCTACGAGCAGTACTTC.